This is a list of T cell receptor beta chains from one sample in a study of cytomegalovirus exposure and HLA in healthy donors. Measured with immunoSEQ multiplex PCR; TCRdb has only the in-frame clones, and not every one. The data show around 190,000 clones, about four fifths seen once. Sequencing was carried out using PBMCs. These receptors came from a woman in her forties in good health and CMV-seronegative. Each CDR3 is given with its conserved first and last residue. A D gene is named only where the DNA matches it firmly. Only some rows state a clone size, as once, few, many or a class for expanded clones.

D: TRBD2
V: TRBV5-4
size: few
J: TRBJ2-1
CDR3: CASSSGLAGINEQFF
DNA: TGTGCCAGCAGCTCCGGACTAGCGGGAATAAATGAGCAGTTCTTC

D: -
V: TRBV7-9
size: -
J: TRBJ1-1
CDR3: CASSLLSSGGSGTEAFF
DNA: TGTGCCAGCAGCTTGCTAAGTTCTGGAGGCAGTGGGACTGAAGCTTTCTTT

D: -
V: TRBV21-1
size: -
J: TRBJ1-5
CDR3: CASLGGGAQPQHF
DNA: TGTGCCAGCCTTGGCGGGGGGGCGCAGCCCCAGCATTTT

D: TRBD1
V: TRBV19
size: -
J: TRBJ1-2
CDR3: CASSIDTGVYGYTF
DNA: TGTGCCAGTAGTATAGACACAGGGGTCTATGGCTACACCTTC

D: TRBD2
V: TRBV7-3
size: -
J: TRBJ2-5
CDR3: CASSLTGGLAGRETQYF
DNA: TGTGCCAGCAGCTTAACGGGAGGACTAGCGGGAAGGGAGACCCAGTACTTC

D: -
V: TRBV28
size: few
J: TRBJ1-2
CDR3: CASSTQRPFYGYTF
DNA: TGTGCCAGCAGCACACAGAGACCCTTCTATGGCTACACCTTC

D: TRBD1
V: TRBV6-5
size: -
J: TRBJ2-7
CDR3: CASSPGTGLSEQYF
DNA: TGTGCCAGCAGTCCCGGGACAGGGTTGTCCGAGCAGTACTTC

D: -
V: TRBV27
size: few
J: TRBJ1-1
CDR3: CASLASGGNTEAFF
DNA: TGTGCCAGCCTTGCCTCGGGAGGCAACACTGAAGCTTTCTTT

D: -
V: TRBV6-6
size: -
J: TRBJ1-5
CDR3: CASSYGASSNQPQHF
DNA: TGTGCCAGCAGTTACGGGGCAAGTAGCAATCAGCCCCAGCATTTT

D: TRBD1
V: TRBV7-7
size: -
J: TRBJ2-7
CDR3: CASSSGTGAYEQYF
DNA: TGTGCCAGCAGTTCCGGGACAGGTGCCTACGAGCAGTACTTC

D: -
V: TRBV6-1
size: -
J: TRBJ1-5
CDR3: CASSERTANSNQPQHF
DNA: TGTGCCAGCAGTGAGCGGACAGCCAATAGCAATCAGCCCCAGCATTTT

D: -
V: TRBV7-9
size: few
J: TRBJ1-3
CDR3: CSSSLPQSSGNTIYF
DNA: TGTTCCAGCAGCTTACCCCAGTCCTCTGGAAACACCATATATTTT

D: -
V: TRBV7-9
size: -
J: TRBJ2-1
CDR3: CASRPLGSSYNEQFF
DNA: TGTGCCAGCAGACCACTTGGGAGCTCCTACAATGAGCAGTTCTTC

D: -
V: TRBV28
size: few
J: TRBJ2-2
CDR3: CASRALAGELFF
DNA: TGTGCCAGCAGGGCCCTAGCCGGGGAGCTGTTTTTT

D: -
V: TRBV25-1
size: -
J: TRBJ2-2
CDR3: CASLPRDTTGELFF
DNA: TGTGCCAGTCTACCACGGGACACCACCGGGGAGCTGTTTTTT

D: TRBD1
V: TRBV28
size: -
J: TRBJ1-3
CDR3: CASSEPGQGSGNTIYF
DNA: TGTGCCAGCAGTGAACCGGGACAGGGCTCTGGAAACACCATATATTTT

D: -
V: TRBV5-4
size: -
J: TRBJ2-7
CDR3: CASSLVGTHEQYF
DNA: TGTGCCAGCAGCTTGGTGGGGACTCACGAGCAGTACTTC

D: -
V: TRBV29-1
size: -
J: TRBJ1-1
CDR3: CSVVVGGNTEAFF
DNA: TGCAGCGTTGTTGTGGGGGGTAACACTGAAGCTTTCTTT

D: TRBD1
V: TRBV5-4
size: -
J: TRBJ1-5
CDR3: CASSSGQDGRPQHF
DNA: TGTGCCAGCAGCTCCGGACAGGATGGAAGGCCCCAGCATTTT

D: TRBD1
V: TRBV5-4
size: -
J: TRBJ1-2
CDR3: CASSLVGTDGYTF
DNA: TGTGCCAGCAGCTTGGTCGGGACAGATGGCTACACCTTC

D: TRBD2
V: TRBV7-9
size: few
J: TRBJ2-3
CDR3: CASRLEESGRNTQYF
DNA: TGTGCCAGCAGGTTAGAAGAGAGCGGGAGGAATACGCAGTATTTT

D: -
V: TRBV7-3
size: -
J: TRBJ2-2
CDR3: CASSPKSGENTGELFF
DNA: TGTGCCAGCAGCCCGAAGTCAGGGGAGAACACCGGGGAGCTGTTTTTT

D: -
V: TRBV5-1
size: -
J: TRBJ2-1
CDR3: CASSRSGTQYNEQFF
DNA: TGCGCCAGCAGCCGTAGCGGAACCCAATACAATGAGCAGTTCTTC

D: TRBD1
V: TRBV7-2
size: few
J: TRBJ1-1
CDR3: CASSPRQGLTVGGAFF
DNA: TGTGCCAGCAGCCCTCGACAGGGGCTGACGGTTGGTGGGGCTTTCTTT

D: TRBD2
V: TRBV4-3
size: -
J: TRBJ2-2
CDR3: CASSQTFSGSPNTGELFF
DNA: TGCGCCAGCAGCCAAACCTTTAGCGGGAGTCCGAACACCGGGGAGCTGTTTTTT

D: -
V: TRBV5-5
size: -
J: TRBJ2-2
CDR3: CASSLDRVSTGELFF
DNA: TGTGCCAGCAGCTTGGACAGGGTTTCCACCGGGGAGCTGTTTTTT

D: TRBD1
V: TRBV10-3
size: -
J: TRBJ1-2
CDR3: CAISEGTGGAYGYTF
DNA: TGTGCCATCAGTGAGGGGACAGGGGGCGCTTATGGCTACACCTTC

D: -
V: TRBV7-9
size: once
J: TRBJ1-1
CDR3: CASSLQFPEAFF
DNA: TGTGCCAGCAGCTTGCAGTTCCCTGAAGCTTTCTTT

D: TRBD1
V: TRBV5-6
size: few
J: TRBJ1-4
CDR3: CASANWGTDDEKLFF
DNA: TGTGCCAGCGCCAATTGGGGGACAGACGATGAAAAACTGTTTTTT

D: -
V: TRBV7-2
size: -
J: TRBJ1-1
CDR3: CASSPRGGMNTEAFF
DNA: TGTGCCAGCAGCCCTCGGGGAGGGATGAACACTGAAGCTTTCTTT

D: -
V: TRBV5-1
size: -
J: TRBJ1-1
CDR3: CASSLVSGTEAFF
DNA: TGCGCCAGCAGCTTGGTTTCGGGCACTGAAGCTTTCTTT

D: TRBD2
V: TRBV7-3
size: few
J: TRBJ2-2
CDR3: CASSARLADKGGELFF
DNA: TGTGCCAGCAGCGCGAGACTAGCGGATAAGGGGGGGGAGCTGTTTTTT

D: -
V: TRBV11-2
size: -
J: TRBJ1-2
CDR3: CASSLDRQKYGYTF
DNA: TGTGCCAGCAGCTTAGATCGACAGAAATATGGCTACACCTTC

D: -
V: TRBV6-5
size: -
J: TRBJ1-5
CDR3: CASSYWAKGQPQHF
DNA: TGTGCCAGCAGTTATTGGGCGAAAGGTCAGCCCCAGCATTTT

D: TRBD1
V: TRBV10-3
size: -
J: TRBJ1-1
CDR3: CAISDLGQGAGDTEAFF
DNA: TGTGCCATCAGTGATCTAGGACAGGGGGCGGGGGACACTGAAGCTTTCTTT

D: TRBD1
V: TRBV5-6
size: -
J: TRBJ1-1
CDR3: CASSIRDRAFSEAFF
DNA: TGTGCCAGCAGTATCCGGGACAGGGCGTTCTCTGAAGCTTTCTTT

D: -
V: TRBV23-1
size: once
J: TRBJ1-1
CDR3: CASSQSGLLNTEAFF
DNA: TGCGCCAGCAGTCAATCGGGGCTCTTGAACACTGAAGCTTTCTTT

D: TRBD1
V: TRBV6-1
size: -
J: TRBJ1-1
CDR3: CASSSDRYTEAFF
DNA: TGTGCCAGCAGTTCGGACAGGTACACTGAAGCTTTCTTT

D: TRBD1
V: TRBV7-3
size: few
J: TRBJ2-1
CDR3: CASSLYLDRADNEQFF
DNA: TGTGCCAGCAGCTTATACCTCGACAGGGCAGACAATGAGCAGTTCTTC

D: -
V: TRBV7-2
size: -
J: TRBJ2-1
CDR3: CASTESTTMRNEQFF
DNA: TGTGCCAGCACTGAAAGCACCACCATGCGGAATGAGCAGTTCTTC

D: -
V: TRBV14
size: -
J: TRBJ1-3
CDR3: CASSPRSFGNTIYF
DNA: TGTGCCAGCAGCCCCAGGTCATTTGGAAACACCATATATTTT

D: TRBD1
V: TRBV6-6
size: -
J: TRBJ2-1
CDR3: CASRSGGSSFNEQFF
DNA: TGTGCCAGCAGGTCAGGGGGCTCCTCGTTCAATGAGCAGTTCTTC